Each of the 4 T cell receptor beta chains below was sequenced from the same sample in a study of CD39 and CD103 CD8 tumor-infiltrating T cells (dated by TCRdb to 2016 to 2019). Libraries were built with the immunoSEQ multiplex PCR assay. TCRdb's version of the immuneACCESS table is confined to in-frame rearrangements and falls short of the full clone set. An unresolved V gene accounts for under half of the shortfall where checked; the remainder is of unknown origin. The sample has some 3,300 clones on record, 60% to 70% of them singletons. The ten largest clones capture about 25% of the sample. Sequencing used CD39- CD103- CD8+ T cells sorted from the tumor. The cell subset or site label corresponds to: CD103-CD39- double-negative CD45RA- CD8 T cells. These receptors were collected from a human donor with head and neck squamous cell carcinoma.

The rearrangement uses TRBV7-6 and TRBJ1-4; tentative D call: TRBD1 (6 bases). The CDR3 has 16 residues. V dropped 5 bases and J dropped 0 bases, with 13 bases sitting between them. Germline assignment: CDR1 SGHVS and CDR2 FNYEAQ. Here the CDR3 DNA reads TGTGCCAGCAGCACGGGGACACCGGCAACTAATGAAAAACTGTTTTTT. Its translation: CASSTGTPATNEKLFF.

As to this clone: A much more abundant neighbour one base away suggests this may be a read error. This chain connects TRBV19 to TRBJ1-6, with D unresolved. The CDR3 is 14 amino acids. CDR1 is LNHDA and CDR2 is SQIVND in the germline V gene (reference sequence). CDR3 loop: CAGSIVGYYSPLHF. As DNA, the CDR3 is TGTGCCGGTAGTATCGTAGGGTATTATTCACCCCTCCACTTT.

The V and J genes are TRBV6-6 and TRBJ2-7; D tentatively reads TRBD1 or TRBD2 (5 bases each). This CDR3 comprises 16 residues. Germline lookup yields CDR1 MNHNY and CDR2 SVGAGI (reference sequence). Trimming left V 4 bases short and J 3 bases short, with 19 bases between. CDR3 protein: CASSSMRRWDHYEQYF. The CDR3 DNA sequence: TGTGCCAGCAGTTCGATGAGGAGGTGGGACCACTACGAGCAGTACTTC.

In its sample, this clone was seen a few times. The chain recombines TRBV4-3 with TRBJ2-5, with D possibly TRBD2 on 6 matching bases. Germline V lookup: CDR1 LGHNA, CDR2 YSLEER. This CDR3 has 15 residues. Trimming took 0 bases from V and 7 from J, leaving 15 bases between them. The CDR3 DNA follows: TGCGCCAGCAGCCAAGATCTCGGGGGATGGGGGACCCAGTACTTC. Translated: CASSQDLGGWGTQYF.